This TCR beta chain was documented in a study of CD8 T cells in Susac syndrome. RNA in amounts of roughly 0.5 to 1 ug was reverse transcribed with random hexamers. TCRdb called the immunoSEQ multiplex PCR reads again in MiXCR, with one record for every CDR3 protein. The sample holds some 26,000 distinct CDR3 sequences, about 93% seen once. CDR3 length: 14 amino acids. The V end lost 6 bases, the J end lost 0 bases, and 11 bases lay between the germline ends. Per germline, CDR1 DFQATT and CDR2 SNEGSKA (reference sequence). The rearrangement links TRBV20-1 to TRBJ2-2, with D tentatively TRBD1 (6 bases). The specimen sequenced was CD8+ T cells from PBMCs. This sequence was found in a human donor with Susac syndrome. CDR3 sequence: CSAWSGANTGELFF. CDR3 bases: TGCAGTGCATGGTCAGGGGCGAACACCGGGGAGCTGTTTTTT.